This section outlines one TCR beta chain sequence together with its context. Its antigen is unknown. The sample belongs to a study of shared clonotypes between healthy human individuals. Findings and caveats of the study: An expected dependence of interdonor clonotype sharing on sequencing depth was noted.

Trimming cost V 4 bases and J 2 bases, with 8 bases left between them. Per germline, CDR1 SGDLS and CDR2 YYNGEE. CDR3 size: 13 residues. Method: immunoSEQ multiplex PCR; TCRdb's copy keeps in-frame clones and lacks some. The table includes fewer than 500,000 clones, about 75% detected once. The chain combines TRBV9 with TRBJ2-3; a weak D match, TRBD1 (5 bases). Material: PBMCs. The receptor comes from a middle-aged woman in good health. Some clones in this sample may be carry-over from other donors' samples. Here the CDR3 reads CASSPGFTDTQYF. The CDR3 DNA reads TGTGCCAGCAGCCCAGGGTTCACAGATACGCAGTATTTT.